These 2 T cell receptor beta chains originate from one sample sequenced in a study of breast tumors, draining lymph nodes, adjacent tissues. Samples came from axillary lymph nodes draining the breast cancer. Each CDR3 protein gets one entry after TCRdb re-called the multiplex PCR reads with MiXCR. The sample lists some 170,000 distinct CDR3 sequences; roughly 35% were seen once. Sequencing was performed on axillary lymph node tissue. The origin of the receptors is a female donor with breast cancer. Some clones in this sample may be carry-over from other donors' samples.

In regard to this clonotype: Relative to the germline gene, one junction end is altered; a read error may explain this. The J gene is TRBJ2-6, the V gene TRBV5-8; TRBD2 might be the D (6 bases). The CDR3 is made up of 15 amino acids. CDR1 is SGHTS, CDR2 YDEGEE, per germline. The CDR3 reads CASSRTGVGADVLTF. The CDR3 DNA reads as TGTGCCAGCAGCCGGACGGGGGTCGGGGCCGACGTCCTGACTTTC.

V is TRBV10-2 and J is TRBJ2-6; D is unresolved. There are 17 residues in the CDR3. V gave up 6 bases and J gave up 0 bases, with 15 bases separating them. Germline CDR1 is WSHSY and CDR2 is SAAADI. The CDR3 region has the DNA TGCGCCAGCAGACTGACATCCCCGAGCTCTGGGGCCAACGTCCTGACTTTC. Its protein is CASRLTSPSSGANVLTF.